The next 5 T cell receptor beta chains were all read from a single sample in a study of T-cell memory formation after mild COVID-19. MiXCR was run by TCRdb on the 5' RACE reads, yielding one entry per CDR3 protein. This sample has fewer than 400,000 distinct CDR3 sequences; 10% to 15% occur once, and the top ten carry about 21%. Sequences were obtained from PBMCs or a T cell subset sorted from them (not recorded which). The receptors derive from a man between 18 and 29 years old who had mild COVID-19 (a few samples of this study predate the infection). Cell type and time point are not known.

This clonotype turned up a few times. The rearrangement uses TRBV6-5 and TRBJ2-7, with D unclear. Trimming took off 0 bases at V and 1 base at J, with 4 bases between the two ends. Per the germline V gene, CDR1 is MNHEY and CDR2 is SVGAGI. The length of the CDR3 is 13 residues. CDR3 sequence (DNA): TGTGCCAGCAGTTACTCGGATTCCTACGAGCAGTACTTC. Its translation: CASSYSDSYEQYF.

Ten or more counts support this clonotype. The V gene is TRBV5-1, the J gene TRBJ2-3; TRBD1 aligns across 8 bases. The V gene end was trimmed by 0 bases and the J gene end by 6 bases; junction bases not matched to a gene: 3. This CDR3 contains 14 residues. In germline, CDR1 is SGHRS, CDR2 YFSETQ. The CDR3 protein is CASSLEGDRDTQYF. CDR3 DNA: TGCGCCAGCAGCTTGGAGGGGGACAGGGATACGCAGTATTTT. The whole variable domain, filled in from reference TRBV5-1 and TRBJ2-3, reads KAGVTQTPRYLIKTRGQQVTLSCSPISGHRSVSWYQQTPGQGLQFLFEYFSETQRNKGNFPGRFSGRQFSNSRSEMNVSTLELGDSALYLCASSLEGDRDTQYFGPGTRLTVL.

This clonotype was counted between two and nine times. The chain carries TRBV5-1 and TRBJ1-2; 10 bases map to TRBD1. The CDR3 spans 12 residues. The germline CDR1 and CDR2 sequences are SGHRS and YFSETQ. Trimming removed 5 bases from V and 7 bases from J; junction bases left unmatched: 2. CDR3 sequence reads: CASRTGGVGYTF. The CDR3, as DNA: TGCGCCAGCAGGACAGGGGGCGTTGGCTACACCTTC.

This clonotype was observed a few times. The rearrangement joins TRBV10-3 to TRBJ1-2, with a weak D call TRBD1 (6 bases). Per germline, CDR1 ENHRY and CDR2 SYGVKD. V was clipped by 6 bases and J by 3 bases, with 11 bases between them. The CDR3 is 13 residues long. CDR3 sequence (DNA): TGTGCCATCAGGGGTCGGACAGACTATGGCTACACCTTC. This encodes CAIRGRTDYGYTF.

This chain connects TRBV7-8 to TRBJ2-2; a possible D gene is TRBD2 (7 bases). Germline-derived CDR1 and CDR2 are SGHVS and FQNEAQ. This CDR3 is built from 16 residues. Trimming pared 5 bases from V and 0 bases from J, leaving 13 bases between. DNA of the CDR3: TGTGCCAGCAGCCGTTTGGGGGGGCCGAACACCGGGGAGCTGTTTTTT. The encoded protein is CASSRLGGPNTGELFF. The whole variable domain, remainder taken from reference TRBV7-8 and TRBJ2-2, is GAGVSQSPRYKVAKRGQDVALRCDPISGHVSLFWYQQALGQGPEFLTYFQNEAQLDKSGLPSDRFFAERPEGSVSTLKIQRTQQEDSAVYLCASSRLGGPNTGELFFGEGSRLTVL.